This T cell receptor beta chain appears in the sequencing data of a study of Ad26.COV2.S vaccination and SARS-CoV-2 variants. V shed 8 bases and J 4 bases; nucleotides not matched to a gene: 16. From germline, CDR1 is MDHEN and CDR2 SYDVKM. The CDR3 contains 17 residues. Findings and caveats of the study: Similar non-spike TCR breadth was observed in recipients of vaccine and of placebo.

Libraries were prepared by immunoSEQ multiplex PCR; TCRdb keeps only in-frame clonotypes and omits some of them. The sample records around 140,000 clones, 86% being singletons. On this clone: What it binds is unknown.

Sequencing was performed on peripheral blood, taken after recovery from COVID-19. The chain is built from TRBV28 and TRBJ2-3; 9 bases map to TRBD2. This clonotype was sampled from a human donor who had recovered from COVID-19. The CDR3 here is CASSDPRASGAADTQYF. CDR3 DNA sequence: TGTGCCAGCTCCGATCCCCGGGCTAGCGGGGCGGCAGATACGCAGTATTTT.